The clone carrying this T cell receptor beta chain has at least ten counts. Its antigen is unidentified. Germline CDR1 reads SGHTA; CDR2 reads FQGNSA. CDR3 length: 17 amino acids. V dropped 3 bases and J dropped 3; count of bases not matched to a gene: 7. This record comes from a study of T cells in Graves' hyperthyroidism and ophthalmopathy. Overall study context: Any treatment followed the collection of peripheral blood at initial diagnosis.

Study findings and constraints: Most thyroid clonotypes expanded above 0.001 appeared in blood too.

What was amplified from RNA transcripts were TCR beta CDR3 regions. The HTBI primer set drove a first-round RT-PCR of the TCR CDR3. One entry per CDR3 protein, called by TCRdb with MiXCR from the multiplex PCR reads. The table records fewer than 200,000 distinct CDR3 sequences, 8% to 9.5% of them present only once. Patients aged 18 to 65 had newly diagnosed hyperthyroidism lasting under 2 months. A sample of blood taken at first hyperthyroidism diagnosis preceded any ophthalmopathy symptoms. Material: blood. J is TRBJ2-5 and V is TRBV7-2, with 13 positions matching TRBD2. This receptor was identified in a woman aged 18-29 years with Graves' hyperthyroidism that later progressed to Graves' ophthalmopathy. The CDR3 DNA reads TGTGCCAGCAGCTTGGGACTAGCGGGAACGCTAGAAGAGACCCAGTACTTC. The encoded protein is CASSLGLAGTLEETQYF.